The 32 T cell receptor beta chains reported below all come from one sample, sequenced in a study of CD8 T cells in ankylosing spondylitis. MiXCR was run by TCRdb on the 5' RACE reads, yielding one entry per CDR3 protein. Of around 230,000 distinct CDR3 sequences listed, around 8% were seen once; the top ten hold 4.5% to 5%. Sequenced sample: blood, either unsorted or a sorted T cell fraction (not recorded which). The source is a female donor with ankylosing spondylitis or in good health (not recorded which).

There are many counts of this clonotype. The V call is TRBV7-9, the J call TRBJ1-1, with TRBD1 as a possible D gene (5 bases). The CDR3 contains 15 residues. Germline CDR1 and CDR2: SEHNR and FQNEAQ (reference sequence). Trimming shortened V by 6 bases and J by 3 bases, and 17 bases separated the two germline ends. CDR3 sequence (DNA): TGTGCCAGCAGGACTATGGGGGGTAGGGACACTGAAGCTTTCTTT. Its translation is CASRTMGGRDTEAFF.

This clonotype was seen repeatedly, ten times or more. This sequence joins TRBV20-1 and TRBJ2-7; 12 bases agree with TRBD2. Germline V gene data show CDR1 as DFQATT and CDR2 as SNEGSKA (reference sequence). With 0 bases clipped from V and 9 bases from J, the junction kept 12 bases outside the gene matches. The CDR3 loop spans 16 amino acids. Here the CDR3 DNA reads TGCAGTGCTAGAGATCTGGCGGCTAGCGGGAGGGTAGGGCAGTACTTC. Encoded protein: CSARDLAASGRVGQYF.

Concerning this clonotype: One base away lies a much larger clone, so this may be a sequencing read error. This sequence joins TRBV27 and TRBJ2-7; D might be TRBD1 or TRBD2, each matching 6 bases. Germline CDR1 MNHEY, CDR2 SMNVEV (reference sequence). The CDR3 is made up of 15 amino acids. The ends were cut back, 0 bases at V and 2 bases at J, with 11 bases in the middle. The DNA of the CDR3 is TGTGCCAGCAGTTTATCGTTTGGGGGGCCCTACGAGCAGTACTTC. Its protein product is CASSLSFGGPYEQYF.

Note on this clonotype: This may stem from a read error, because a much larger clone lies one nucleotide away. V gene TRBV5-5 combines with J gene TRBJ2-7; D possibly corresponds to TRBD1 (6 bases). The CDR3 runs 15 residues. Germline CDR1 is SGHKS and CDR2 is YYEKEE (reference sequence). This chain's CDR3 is CTSSLADSGSYEQYF. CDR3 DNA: TGTACCAGCAGCCTGGCGGACAGCGGCTCCTACGAGCAGTACTTC. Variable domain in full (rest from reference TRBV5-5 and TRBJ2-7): DAGVTQSPTHLIKTRGQQVTLRCSPISGHKSVSWYQQVLGQGPQFIFQYYEKEERGRGNFPDRFSARQFPNYSSELNVNALLLGDSALYLCTSSLADSGSYEQYFGPGTRLTVT.

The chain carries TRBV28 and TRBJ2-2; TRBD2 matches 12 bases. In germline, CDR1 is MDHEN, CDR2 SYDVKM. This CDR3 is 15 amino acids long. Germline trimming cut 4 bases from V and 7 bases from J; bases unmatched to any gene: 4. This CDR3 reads CASSWTSGTGGELFF. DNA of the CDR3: TGTGCCAGCAGTTGGACTAGCGGGACGGGCGGGGAGCTGTTTTTT. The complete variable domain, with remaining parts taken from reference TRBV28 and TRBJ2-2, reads DVKVTQSSRYLVKRTGEKVFLECVQDMDHENMFWYRQDPGLGLRLIYFSYDVKMKEKGDIPEGYSVSREKKERFSLILESASTNQTSMYLCASSWTSGTGGELFFGEGSRLTVL.

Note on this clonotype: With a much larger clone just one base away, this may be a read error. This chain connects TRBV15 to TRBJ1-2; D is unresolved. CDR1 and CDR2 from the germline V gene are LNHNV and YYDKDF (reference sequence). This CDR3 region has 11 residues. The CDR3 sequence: CATRQSYVYTF. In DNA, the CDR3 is TGTGCCACCAGGCAAAGCTATGTCTACACCTTC.

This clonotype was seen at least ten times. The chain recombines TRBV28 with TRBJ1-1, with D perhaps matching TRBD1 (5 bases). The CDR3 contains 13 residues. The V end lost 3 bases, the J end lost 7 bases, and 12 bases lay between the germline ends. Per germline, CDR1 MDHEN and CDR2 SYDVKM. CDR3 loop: CASSLGTGGEAFF. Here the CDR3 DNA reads TGTGCCAGCAGTTTGGGGACGGGGGGTGAAGCTTTCTTT.

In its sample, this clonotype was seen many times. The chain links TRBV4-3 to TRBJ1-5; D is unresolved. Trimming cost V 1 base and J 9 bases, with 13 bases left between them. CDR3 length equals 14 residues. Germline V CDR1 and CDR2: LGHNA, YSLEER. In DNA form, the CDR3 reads TGCGCCAGCAGCCAAGGACTCATTCGGGGGCCCCAGCATTTT. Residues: CASSQGLIRGPQHF.

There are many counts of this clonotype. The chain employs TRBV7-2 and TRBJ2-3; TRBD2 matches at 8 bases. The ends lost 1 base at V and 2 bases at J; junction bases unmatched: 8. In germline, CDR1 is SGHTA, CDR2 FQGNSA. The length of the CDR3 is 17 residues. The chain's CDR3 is CASSLGVGGANTDTQYF. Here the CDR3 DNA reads TGTGCCAGCAGCTTAGGCGTCGGGGGGGCCAACACAGATACGCAGTATTTT.

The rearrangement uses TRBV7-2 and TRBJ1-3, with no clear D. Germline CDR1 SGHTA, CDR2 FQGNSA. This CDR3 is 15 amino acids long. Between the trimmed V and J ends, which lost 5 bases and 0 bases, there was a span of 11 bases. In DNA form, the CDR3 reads TGTGCCAGCAGCCTTAGGGCCCACTCTGGAAACACCATATATTTT. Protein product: CASSLRAHSGNTIYF.

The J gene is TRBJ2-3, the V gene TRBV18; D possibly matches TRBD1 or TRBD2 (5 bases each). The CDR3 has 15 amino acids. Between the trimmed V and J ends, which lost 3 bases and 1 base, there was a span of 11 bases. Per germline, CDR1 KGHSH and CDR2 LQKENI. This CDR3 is CASSPGPEGTDTQYF. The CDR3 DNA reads TGTGCCAGCTCACCGGGACCCGAGGGCACAGATACGCAGTATTTT.

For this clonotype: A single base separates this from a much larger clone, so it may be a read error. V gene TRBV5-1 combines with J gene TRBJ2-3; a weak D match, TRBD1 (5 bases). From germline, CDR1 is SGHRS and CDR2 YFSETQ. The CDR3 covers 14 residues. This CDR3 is CASSFGHDTNTQYF. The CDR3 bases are TGCGCCAGCAGCTTCGGACACGACACAAATACGCAGTATTTT.

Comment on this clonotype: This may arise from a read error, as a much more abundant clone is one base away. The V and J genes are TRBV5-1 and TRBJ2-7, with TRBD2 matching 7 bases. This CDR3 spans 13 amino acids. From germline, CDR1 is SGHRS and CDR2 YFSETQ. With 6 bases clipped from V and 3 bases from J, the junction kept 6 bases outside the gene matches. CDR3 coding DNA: TGCGCCAGCATCTTCGCTAGCGGCTACGAGCAGTACTTC. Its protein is CASIFASGYEQYF.

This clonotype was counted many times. CDR3 amino acids: CASRKGAGSSYNEQFF. CDR3 nucleotides: TGTGCCAGCAGAAAGGGTGCGGGCAGCTCCTACAATGAGCAGTTCTTC. This chain links TRBV28 with TRBJ2-1, with D perhaps matching TRBD2 (5 bases). Trimming left V 6 bases short and J 0 bases short, with 15 bases between. Germline CDR1 reads MDHEN; CDR2 reads SYDVKM. The CDR3 is 16 residues long. Supplemented by reference TRBV28 and TRBJ2-1, the full variable domain reads DVKVTQSSRYLVKRTGEKVFLECVQDMDHENMFWYRQDPGLGLRLIYFSYDVKMKEKGDIPEGYSVSREKKERFSLILESASTNQTSMYLCASRKGAGSSYNEQFFGPGTRLTVL.

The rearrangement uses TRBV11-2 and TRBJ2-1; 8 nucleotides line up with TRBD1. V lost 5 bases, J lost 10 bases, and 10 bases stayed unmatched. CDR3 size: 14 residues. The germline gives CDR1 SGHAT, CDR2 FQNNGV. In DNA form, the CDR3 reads TGTGCCAGCAGCGACGGACAGGGTTTCGGGGAGCAGTTCTTC. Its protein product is CASSDGQGFGEQFF. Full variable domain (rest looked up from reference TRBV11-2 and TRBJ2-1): EAGVAQSPRYKIIEKRQSVAFWCNPISGHATLYWYQQILGQGPKLLIQFQNNGVVDDSQLPKDRFSAERLKGVDSTLKIQPAKLEDSAVYLCASSDGQGFGEQFFGPGTRLTVL.

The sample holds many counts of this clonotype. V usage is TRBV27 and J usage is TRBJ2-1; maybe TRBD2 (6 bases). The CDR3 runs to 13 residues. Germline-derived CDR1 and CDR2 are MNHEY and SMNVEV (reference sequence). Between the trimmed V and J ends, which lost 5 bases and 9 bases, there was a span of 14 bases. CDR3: CASSIRDSSEQFF. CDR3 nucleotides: TGTGCCAGCAGTATCCGGGACTCGTCTGAGCAGTTCTTC.

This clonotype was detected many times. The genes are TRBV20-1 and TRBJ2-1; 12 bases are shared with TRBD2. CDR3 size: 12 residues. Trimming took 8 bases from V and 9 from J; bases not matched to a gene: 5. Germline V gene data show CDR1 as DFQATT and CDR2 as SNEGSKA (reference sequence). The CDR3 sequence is CSSGLAGSEQFF. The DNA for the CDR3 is TGCAGTTCAGGACTAGCGGGATCTGAGCAGTTCTTC.

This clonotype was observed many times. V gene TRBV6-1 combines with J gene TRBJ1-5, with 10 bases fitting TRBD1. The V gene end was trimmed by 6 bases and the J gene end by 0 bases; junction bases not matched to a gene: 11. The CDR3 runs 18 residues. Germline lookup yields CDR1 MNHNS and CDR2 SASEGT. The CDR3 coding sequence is TGTGCCAGCAGGAAATCCGGGACAGGGGATTATAGCAATCAGCCCCAGCATTTT. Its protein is CASRKSGTGDYSNQPQHF.

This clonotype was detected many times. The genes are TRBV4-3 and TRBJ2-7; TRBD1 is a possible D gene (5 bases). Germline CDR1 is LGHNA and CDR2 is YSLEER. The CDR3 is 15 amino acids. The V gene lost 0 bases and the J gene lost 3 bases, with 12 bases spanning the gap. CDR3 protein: CASSQDQGQDYEQYF. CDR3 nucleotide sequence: TGCGCCAGCAGCCAAGATCAGGGCCAGGACTACGAGCAGTACTTC.

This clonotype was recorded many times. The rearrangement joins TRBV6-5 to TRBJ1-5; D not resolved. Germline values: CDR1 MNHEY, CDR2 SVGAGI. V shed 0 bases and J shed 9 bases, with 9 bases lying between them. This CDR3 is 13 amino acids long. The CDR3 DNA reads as TGTGCCAGCAGTTACTCAAGACAACGGCCCCAGCATTTT. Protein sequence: CASSYSRQRPQHF.

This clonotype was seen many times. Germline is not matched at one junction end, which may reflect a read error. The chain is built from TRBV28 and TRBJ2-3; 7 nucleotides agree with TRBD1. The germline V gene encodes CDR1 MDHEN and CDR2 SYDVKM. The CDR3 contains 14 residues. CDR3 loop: CASSPPPGGDTQYF. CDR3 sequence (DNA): TGTGCCAGCAGTCCCCCGCCAGGGGGAGATACACAGTATTTT. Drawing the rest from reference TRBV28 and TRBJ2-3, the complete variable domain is DVKVTQSSRYLVKRTGEKVFLECVQDMDHENMFWYRQDPGLGLRLIYFSYDVKMKEKGDIPEGYSVSREKKERFSLILESASTNQTSMYLCASSPPPGGDTQYFGPGTRLTVL.

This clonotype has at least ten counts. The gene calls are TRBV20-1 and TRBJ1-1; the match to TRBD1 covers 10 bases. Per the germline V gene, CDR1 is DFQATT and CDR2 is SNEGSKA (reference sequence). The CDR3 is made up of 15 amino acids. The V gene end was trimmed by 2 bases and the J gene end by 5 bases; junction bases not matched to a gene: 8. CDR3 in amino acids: CSARRPGQGRTEAFF. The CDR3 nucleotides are TGCAGTGCTAGACGTCCGGGACAGGGGCGGACTGAAGCTTTCTTT.

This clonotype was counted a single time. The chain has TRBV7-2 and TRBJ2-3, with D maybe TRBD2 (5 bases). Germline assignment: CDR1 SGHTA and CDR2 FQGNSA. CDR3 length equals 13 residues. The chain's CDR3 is CASETRDTDTQYF. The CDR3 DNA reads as TGTGCTAGCGAGACAAGGGACACAGATACGCAGTATTTT. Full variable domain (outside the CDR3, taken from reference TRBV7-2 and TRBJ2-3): GAGVSQSPSNKVTEKGKDVELRCDPISGHTALYWYRQSLGQGLEFLIYFQGNSAPDKSGLPSDRFSAERTGGSVSTLTIQRTQQEDSAVYLCASETRDTDTQYFGPGTRLTVL.

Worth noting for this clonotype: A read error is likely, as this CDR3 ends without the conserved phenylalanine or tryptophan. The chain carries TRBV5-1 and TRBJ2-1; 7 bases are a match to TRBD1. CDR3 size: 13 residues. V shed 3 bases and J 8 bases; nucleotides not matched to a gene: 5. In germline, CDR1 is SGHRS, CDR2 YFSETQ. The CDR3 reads CASSWTGEDEQFI. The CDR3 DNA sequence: TGCGCCAGCAGCTGGACAGGTGAAGATGAGCAGTTCATC.

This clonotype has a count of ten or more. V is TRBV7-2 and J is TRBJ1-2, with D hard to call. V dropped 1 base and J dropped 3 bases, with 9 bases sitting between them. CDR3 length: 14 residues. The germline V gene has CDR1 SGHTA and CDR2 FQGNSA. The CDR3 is CASSLGGGDYGYTF. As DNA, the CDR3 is TGTGCCAGCAGCTTAGGAGGCGGGGACTATGGCTACACCTTC.

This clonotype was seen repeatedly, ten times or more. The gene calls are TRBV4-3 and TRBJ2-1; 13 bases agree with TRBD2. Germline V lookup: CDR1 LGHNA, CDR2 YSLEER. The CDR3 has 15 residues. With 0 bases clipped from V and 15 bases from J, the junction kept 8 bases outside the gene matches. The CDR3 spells CASSQDRTSGSSWFF. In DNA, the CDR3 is TGCGCCAGCAGCCAAGATAGGACTAGCGGGAGTTCATGGTTCTTC.

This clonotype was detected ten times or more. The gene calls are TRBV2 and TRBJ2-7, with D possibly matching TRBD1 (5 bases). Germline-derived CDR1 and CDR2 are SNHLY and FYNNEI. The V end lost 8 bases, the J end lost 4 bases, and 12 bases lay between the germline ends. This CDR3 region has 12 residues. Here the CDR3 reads CASWAGIYEQYF. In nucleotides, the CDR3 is TGTGCCAGCTGGGCAGGGATTTACGAGCAGTACTTC.

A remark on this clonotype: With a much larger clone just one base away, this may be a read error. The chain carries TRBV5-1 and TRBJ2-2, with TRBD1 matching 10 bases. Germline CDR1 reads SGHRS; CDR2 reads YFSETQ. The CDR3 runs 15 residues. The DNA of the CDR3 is TGCGCCAGCAGGCGACAGGGGGCGATACCCGGGGAGCTGGTTTTT. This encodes CASRRQGAIPGELVF.

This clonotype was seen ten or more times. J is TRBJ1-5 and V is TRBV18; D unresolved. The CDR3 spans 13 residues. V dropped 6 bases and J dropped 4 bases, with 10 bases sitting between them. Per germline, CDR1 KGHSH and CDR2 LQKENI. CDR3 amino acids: CASSPDVNQPQHF. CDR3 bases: TGTGCCAGCTCCCCCGACGTTAATCAGCCCCAGCATTTT. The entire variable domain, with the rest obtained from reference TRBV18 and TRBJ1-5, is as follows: NAGVMQNPRHLVRRRGQEARLRCSPMKGHSHVYWYRQLPEEGLKFMVYLQKENIIDESGMPKERFSAEFPKEGPSILRIQQVVRGDSAAYFCASSPDVNQPQHFGDGTRLSIL.

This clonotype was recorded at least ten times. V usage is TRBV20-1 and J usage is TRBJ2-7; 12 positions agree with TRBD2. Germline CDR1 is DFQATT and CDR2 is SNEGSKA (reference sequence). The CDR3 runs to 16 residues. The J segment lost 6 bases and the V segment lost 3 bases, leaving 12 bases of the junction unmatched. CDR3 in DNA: TGCAGTGCTAGTAAGGGTTATCTAGCGGGAGGGGGCGAGCAGTACTTC. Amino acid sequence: CSASKGYLAGGGEQYF.

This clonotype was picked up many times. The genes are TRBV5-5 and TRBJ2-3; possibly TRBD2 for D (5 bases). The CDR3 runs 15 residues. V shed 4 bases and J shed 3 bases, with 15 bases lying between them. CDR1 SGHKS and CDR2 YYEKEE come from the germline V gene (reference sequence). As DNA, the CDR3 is TGTGCCAGCAGCACCTGGGGAGAGAGGACAGATACGCAGTATTTT. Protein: CASSTWGERTDTQYF.

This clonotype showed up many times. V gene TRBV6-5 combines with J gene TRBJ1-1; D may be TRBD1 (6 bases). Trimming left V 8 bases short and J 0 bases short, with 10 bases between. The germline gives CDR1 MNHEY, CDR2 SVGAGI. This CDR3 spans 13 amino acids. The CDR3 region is CASGQGLNTEAFF. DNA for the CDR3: TGTGCCAGCGGGCAGGGGCTGAACACTGAAGCTTTCTTT.